These T cell receptor beta chains were read from a single sample in a study of blood T cell repertoires in COVID-19. Some clones are missing from TCRdb's copy, which holds only in-frame ones; the method was immunoSEQ multiplex PCR. The table has about 60,000 clones, approximately 82% seen once; the top ten hold around 8.2%. Sequenced sample: peripheral blood. These receptors came from a woman aged 80 or over with acute or convalescent COVID-19. Each CDR3 is given with its conserved first and last residue. The D gene is left open where the match is weak. Clone sizes are given selectively: once, few, many, or a class where the clone is expanded.

J gene,clone size,D gene,V gene,CDR3 DNA,CDR3 protein
TRBJ2-2,NA,NA,TRBV5-4,TGTGCCAGCAGCTCAAGACAGACGAACACCGGGGAGCTGTTTTTT,CASSSRQTNTGELFF
TRBJ2-2,NA,NA,TRBV27,TGTGCCAGCAGGAGCGAACTGAACACCGGGGAGCTGTTTTTT,CASRSELNTGELFF
TRBJ2-3,NA,NA,TRBV11-3,TGTGCCAGCAGCACTCCGGGAGTAGGGACGCAGTATTTT,CASSTPGVGTQYF
TRBJ2-4,NA,TRBD1,TRBV5-1,TGCGCCAGCAGCTTGGATCAGGGGGCCCGAAACATTCAGTACTTC,CASSLDQGARNIQYF
TRBJ1-1,NA,NA,TRBV12-3/TRBV12-4,TGTGCCAGCAGACCCACAGCCTCTGAAGCTTTCTTT,CASRPTASEAFF
TRBJ1-1,NA,NA,TRBV19,TGTGCCAGTAATAAGGGGGCTGAAGCTTTCTTT,CASNKGAEAFF
TRBJ1-2,once,TRBD1,TRBV29-1,TGCAGCGCCTGGGACAGGGGTGGTTTTAACTATGGCTACACCTTC,CSAWDRGGFNYGYTF
TRBJ2-4,NA,TRBD1,TRBV5-1,TGCGCCAGCAGCCTGACAGGGGAGGTAAACATTCAGTACTTC,CASSLTGEVNIQYF
TRBJ1-6,NA,TRBD1,TRBV19,TGTGCCAGTAGTCACAGGGGAAATTCACCCCTCCACTTT,CASSHRGNSPLHF
TRBJ2-5,NA,TRBD1,TRBV4-2,TGTGCCAGCAGCCAAGGGACAGGGGGCCGAGAGACCCAGTACTTC,CASSQGTGGRETQYF
TRBJ1-6,once,NA,TRBV24-1,TGTGCCGCCTTGCATCGGAGCCCGGGGAATTCACCCCTCCACTTT,CAALHRSPGNSPLHF
TRBJ1-6,NA,NA,TRBV9,TGTGCCAGCAGCGTAGGGCAGTTTAATTCACCCCTCCACTTT,CASSVGQFNSPLHF
TRBJ2-7,NA,NA,TRBV14,TGTGCCAGCAGCCCCGACAGATACTACGAGCAGTACTTC,CASSPDRYYEQYF
TRBJ2-3,NA,TRBD2,TRBV5-1,TGCGCCAGCAGCAGAACTAGCGGGGGGCCGGAAGATACGCAGTATTTT,CASSRTSGGPEDTQYF
TRBJ2-7,NA,TRBD1,TRBV27,TGTGCCAGCAGTCCCTCCCTCGCCGCGACAGGGCATGCAGCCAACCCTGGTTCCTACGAGCAGTACTTC,CASSPSLAATGHAANPGSYEQYF
TRBJ1-1,NA,TRBD1,TRBV6-2/TRBV6-3,TGTGCCAGCAGCACGACAGGGGCGAACACTGAAGCTTTCTTT,CASSTTGANTEAFF
TRBJ2-2,NA,TRBD2,TRBV5-1,TGCGCCAGCAGCTTGGACGCGGGGGGCCCCGGGGAGCTGTTTTTT,CASSLDAGGPGELFF
TRBJ1-4,NA,NA,TRBV12-3/TRBV12-4,TGTGCCAGCAGCTACGGGGGGGGAAAACTGTTTTTT,CASSYGGGKLFF
TRBJ2-1,NA,NA,TRBV7-2,TGTGCCAGCAGCTTAGTCGACTTACGGGACATCTACAATGAGCAGTTCTTC,CASSLVDLRDIYNEQFF
TRBJ1-1,few,NA,TRBV28,TGTGCCAGCAGCACGGACACGAACACTGAAGCTTTCTTT,CASSTDTNTEAFF
TRBJ2-7,once,TRBD1,TRBV6-2/TRBV6-3,TGTGCCAGCAGTTACTACGGGACAGGGGGCATCGAGCAGTACTTC,CASSYYGTGGIEQYF
TRBJ2-1,few,NA,TRBV3-1/TRBV3-2,TGTGCCAGCAGCCAGCTATACAGCGGTGAGCAGTTCTTC,CASSQLYSGEQFF
TRBJ2-2,few,TRBD1,TRBV18,TGTGCCAGCAGGGGACAGGGGGCATCCACCGGGGAGCTGTTTTTT,CASRGQGASTGELFF